This TCR beta chain derives from a study of cytomegalovirus exposure and HLA in healthy donors. Note on this clone: The antigen remains unidentified.

The CDR3 is 13 amino acids. Germline V gives CDR1 SGHVS, CDR2 FNYEAQ. V lost 3 bases to trimming and J lost 8 bases, with 10 bases between them. Study-wide results and limits: Cytomegalovirus association was assigned to under 200 TCR beta chains. Accounts indicate the classifier identified cytomegalovirus status with strong specificity and sensitivity. Later analysis revealed greater clonal expansion in HLA-associated TCR beta chains than in equally common others.

Amplification used 60 Vbeta primers and 13 Jbeta primers. Sequencing was performed with immunoSEQ multiplex PCR; in TCRdb, only in-frame clones are kept and a portion is missing. The table records some 220,000 clones, 70% to 85% of them present only once. This chain uses TRBV7-6 with TRBJ1-4; a weak D match, TRBD1 (5 bases). The clonotype comes from a woman aged 35 to 49 in good health and CMV-seronegative. Sequenced sample: PBMCs. CDR3 sequence: CASSLGEGEKLFF. CDR3 nucleotides: TGTGCCAGCAGCTTGGGGGAGGGGGAAAAACTGTTTTTT.